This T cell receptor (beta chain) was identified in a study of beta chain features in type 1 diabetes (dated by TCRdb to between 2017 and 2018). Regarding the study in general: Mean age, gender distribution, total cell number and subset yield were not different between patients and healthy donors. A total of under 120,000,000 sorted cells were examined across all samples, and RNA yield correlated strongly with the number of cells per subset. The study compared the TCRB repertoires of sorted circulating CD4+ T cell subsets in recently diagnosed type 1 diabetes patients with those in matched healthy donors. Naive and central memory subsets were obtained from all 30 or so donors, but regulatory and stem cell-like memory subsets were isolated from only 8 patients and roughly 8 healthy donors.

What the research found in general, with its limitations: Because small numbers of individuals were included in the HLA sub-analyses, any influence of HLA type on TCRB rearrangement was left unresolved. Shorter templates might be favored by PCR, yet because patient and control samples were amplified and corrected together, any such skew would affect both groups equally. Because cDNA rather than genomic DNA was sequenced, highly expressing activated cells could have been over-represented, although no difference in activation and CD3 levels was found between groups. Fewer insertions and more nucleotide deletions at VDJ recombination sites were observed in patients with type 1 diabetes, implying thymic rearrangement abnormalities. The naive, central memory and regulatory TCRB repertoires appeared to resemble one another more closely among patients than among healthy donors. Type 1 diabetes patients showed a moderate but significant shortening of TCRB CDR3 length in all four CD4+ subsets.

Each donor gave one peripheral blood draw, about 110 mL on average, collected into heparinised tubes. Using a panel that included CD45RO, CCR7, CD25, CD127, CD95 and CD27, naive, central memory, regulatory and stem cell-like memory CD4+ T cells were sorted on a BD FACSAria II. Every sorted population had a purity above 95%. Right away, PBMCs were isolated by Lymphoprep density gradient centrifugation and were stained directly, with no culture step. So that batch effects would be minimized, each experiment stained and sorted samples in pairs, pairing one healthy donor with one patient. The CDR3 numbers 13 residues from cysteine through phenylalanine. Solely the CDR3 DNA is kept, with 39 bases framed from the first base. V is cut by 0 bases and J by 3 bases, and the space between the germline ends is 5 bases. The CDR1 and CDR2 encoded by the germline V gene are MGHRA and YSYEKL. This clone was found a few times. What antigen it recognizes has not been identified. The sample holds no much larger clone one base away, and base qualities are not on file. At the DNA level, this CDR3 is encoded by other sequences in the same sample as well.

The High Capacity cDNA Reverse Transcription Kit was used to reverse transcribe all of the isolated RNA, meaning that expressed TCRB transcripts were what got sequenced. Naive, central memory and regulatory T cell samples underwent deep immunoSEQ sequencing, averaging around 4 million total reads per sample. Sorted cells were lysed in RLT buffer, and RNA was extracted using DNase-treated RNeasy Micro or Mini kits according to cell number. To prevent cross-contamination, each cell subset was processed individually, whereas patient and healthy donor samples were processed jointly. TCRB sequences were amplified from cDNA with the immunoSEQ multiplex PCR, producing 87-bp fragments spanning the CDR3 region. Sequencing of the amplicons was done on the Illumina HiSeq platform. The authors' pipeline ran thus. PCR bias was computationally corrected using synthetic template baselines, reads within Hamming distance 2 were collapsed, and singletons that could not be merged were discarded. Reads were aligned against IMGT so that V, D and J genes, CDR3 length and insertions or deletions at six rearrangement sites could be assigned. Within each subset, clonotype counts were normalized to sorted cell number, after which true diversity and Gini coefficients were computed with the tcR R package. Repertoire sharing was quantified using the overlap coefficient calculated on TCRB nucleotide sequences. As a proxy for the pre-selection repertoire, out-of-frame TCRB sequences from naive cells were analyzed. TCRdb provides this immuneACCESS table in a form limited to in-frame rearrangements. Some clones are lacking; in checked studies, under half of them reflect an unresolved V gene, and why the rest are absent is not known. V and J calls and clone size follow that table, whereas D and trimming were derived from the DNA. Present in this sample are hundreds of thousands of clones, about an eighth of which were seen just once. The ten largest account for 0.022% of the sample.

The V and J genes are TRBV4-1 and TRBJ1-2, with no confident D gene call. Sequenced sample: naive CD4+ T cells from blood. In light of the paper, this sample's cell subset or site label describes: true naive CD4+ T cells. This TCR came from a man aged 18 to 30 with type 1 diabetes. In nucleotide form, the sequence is TGCGCCAGCAGCCAAGAACGGGACTATGGCTACACCTTC. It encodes CASSQERDYGYTF.